Sequencing of this TCR beta chain was carried out in a study of regulatory T cells in long-lasting Graves disease. General study results and limits: Between persistent patients, fewer than 3,500 public clonotypes were shared, exceeding the roughly 1,000 shared between new patients. Analyses excluded thyroid tissue, covering peripheral blood alone.

The authors built TCR beta libraries using iRepertoire HTBI primers and Arm-PCR of CDR3 regions. MiXCR, run by TCRdb on the multiplex PCR reads, gives a single entry per CDR3 protein. The sample lists about 350,000 distinct CDR3 sequences; about a sixth were seen once. This clonotype has just a few counts. The antigen remains unidentified. Time point in this sample: newly diagnosed GD, antithyroid drugs for less than 3 months. After RNA was extracted from PBMCs, the TCR library was made from it. Staff took roughly 9.6 milliliters of peripheral blood and put it into EDTA tubes. These data were also filed under a second study, of T cells in Graves' hyperthyroidism and ophthalmopathy.

The sequencing here drew on peripheral blood mononuclear cells (PBMCs), taken at new diagnosis, from a patient treated with antithyroid drugs. This receptor was identified in a man aged 35 to 55 with Graves disease.

The CDR3 is CASSRPTSGGRETQYF. The CDR3 coding sequence is TGTGCCAGCAGCCGTCCGACTAGCGGGGGGAGAGAGACCCAGTACTTC. The V and J genes are TRBV13 and TRBJ2-5; TRBD2 matches 13 bases. The ends lost 5 bases at V and 4 bases at J; junction bases unmatched: 7. The CDR3 has 16 residues. Germline assignment: CDR1 PRHDT and CDR2 FYEKMQ (reference sequence).